One and the same sample provided the 25 T cell receptor beta chains below, sequenced in a study of T-cell memory formation after mild COVID-19. TCRdb passed the 5' RACE reads through MiXCR, listing each CDR3 protein once. Of about 470,000 distinct CDR3 sequences listed, roughly 20% are singletons. The sequenced material came from PBMCs or a T cell subset sorted from them (not recorded which). The receptors were sampled from an adult woman who had mild COVID-19 (a few samples of this study predate the infection). Cell type and time point are not known.

This clonotype was picked up a small number of times. The rearrangement links TRBV5-1 to TRBJ1-5; possibly TRBD1 for D (6 bases). The germline CDR1 and CDR2 sequences are SGHRS and YFSETQ. V lost 3 bases, J lost 7 bases, and 17 bases lay in between. The CDR3 runs to 15 residues. CDR3 amino acids: CASSWGDGGQQPQHF. The CDR3 region has the DNA TGCGCCAGCAGCTGGGGGGACGGGGGCCAGCAGCCCCAGCATTTT. Based on the CDR3 plus reference TRBV5-1 and TRBJ1-5, the full variable domain is KAGVTQTPRYLIKTRGQQVTLSCSPISGHRSVSWYQQTPGQGLQFLFEYFSETQRNKGNFPGRFSGRQFSNSRSEMNVSTLELGDSALYLCASSWGDGGQQPQHFGDGTRLSIL.

Only a few counts were recorded for this clonotype. The rearrangement joins TRBV29-1 to TRBJ2-5; a possible D gene is TRBD2 (7 bases). V was cut by 3 bases and J by 4 bases, with 15 bases left in between. From germline, CDR1 is SQVTM and CDR2 ANQGSEA. This CDR3 spans 14 amino acids. Written as DNA, the CDR3 is TGCAGCGTTGACGACTGGGGGGGCGGAGAGACCCAGTACTTC. Translated: CSVDDWGGGETQYF.

This chain connects TRBV7-9 to TRBJ2-2; 11 bases match TRBD2. The CDR3 consists of 18 residues. CDR1 and CDR2 (germline): SEHNR, FQNEAQ (reference sequence). The junction had 11 bases not matched to a gene; V was cut back by 3 bases and J by 5 bases. The CDR3 nucleotides are TGTGCCAGCAGCTTGGGACTAGCGGCCCGAGGAGGGACCGGGGAGCTGTTTTTT. Encoded protein: CASSLGLAARGGTGELFF.

This rearrangement joins TRBV6-5 to TRBJ2-1; tentative D call: TRBD2 (6 bases). The V gene lost 1 base and the J gene lost 8 bases, with 18 bases spanning the gap. The CDR3 is made up of 16 amino acids. CDR1 MNHEY and CDR2 SVGAGI come from the germline V gene. In DNA form, the CDR3 reads TGTGCCAGCAGTTACTTAAGGCCTCAGGGAGGATATGAGCAGTTCTTC. Amino acids: CASSYLRPQGGYEQFF.

This clonotype was seen more than once but under ten times. This rearrangement joins TRBV6-5 to TRBJ1-2; 9 bases are shared with TRBD1. The length of the CDR3 is 16 residues. Germline-derived CDR1 and CDR2 are MNHEY and SVGAGI. V was pared by 4 bases and J by 4 bases, with 10 bases of the junction left unmatched. The CDR3 DNA sequence: TGTGCCAGCAGTTCGAAACCGGGACAGGGCGCCTATGGCTACACCTTC. Its translation is CASSSKPGQGAYGYTF.

In this sample, this clonotype turned up a few times. The CDR3: CASRSRGYNSPLHF. The CDR3 bases are TGTGCCAGCCGAAGTAGGGGTTATAATTCACCCCTCCACTTT. J is TRBJ1-6 and V is TRBV6-5, with TRBD1 as a possible D gene (5 bases). This CDR3 region has 14 residues. Trimming took off 8 bases at V and 4 bases at J, with 12 bases between the two ends. Germline V gene sequence: CDR1 MNHEY, CDR2 SVGAGI.

The V call is TRBV18, the J call TRBJ2-2; D unclear. CDR1 is KGHSH and CDR2 is LQKENI in the germline V gene. The V end lost 4 bases, the J end lost 7 bases, and 19 bases lay between the germline ends. CDR3 length: 16 amino acids. The CDR3 DNA is TGTGCCAGCTCACTAGGAACTTTATCGTCGGGCGGGGAGCTGTTTTTT. Its protein is CASSLGTLSSGGELFF.

This rearrangement joins TRBV24-1 to TRBJ2-1; D remains ambiguous. The length of the CDR3 is 13 residues. The V end lost 0 bases, the J end lost 10 bases, and 9 bases lay between the germline ends. In germline, CDR1 is KGHDR, CDR2 SFDVKD. The DNA for the CDR3 is TGTGCCACCAGTGATTTGTTGTACAGAGAGCAGTTCTTC. Its protein product is CATSDLLYREQFF.

The sample holds a few counts of this clonotype. The chain recombines TRBV7-2 with TRBJ2-7; 9 nucleotides match TRBD1. The CDR3 has 17 residues. Germline V lookup: CDR1 SGHTA, CDR2 FQGNSA. Unmatched junction bases numbered 13, after V lost 4 bases and J lost 3 bases. The CDR3 loop reads CASSSPLRGQGIYEQYF. CDR3 nucleotides: TGTGCCAGCAGCTCACCCCTTCGGGGACAGGGTATCTACGAGCAGTACTTC.

This clonotype was picked up many times. V and J are TRBV5-1 and TRBJ2-5, with D perhaps matching TRBD2 (5 bases). The CDR3 loop spans 14 amino acids. Per the germline V gene, CDR1 is SGHRS and CDR2 is YFSETQ. The V end lost 1 base, the J end lost 3 bases, and 10 bases lay between the germline ends. This CDR3 is CASSLRGLKETQYF. DNA of the CDR3: TGCGCCAGCAGCTTGCGGGGATTGAAAGAGACCCAGTACTTC.

The chain couples TRBV7-9 to TRBJ2-1; D is perhaps TRBD1 (6 bases). CDR3 length equals 15 residues. Looked up from germline, CDR1 is SEHNR and CDR2 is FQNEAQ (reference sequence). The V end was cut by 5 bases, the J end by 8 bases, with 19 bases between. CDR3 DNA sequence: TGTGCCAGCAGCCCCCATCGGACAGTGGGCCATGAGCAGTTCTTC. This encodes CASSPHRTVGHEQFF.

The table lists this clonotype with a few counts. This sequence joins TRBV12-3 or TRBV12-4 and TRBJ1-1, with 7 positions matching TRBD1. The CDR3 has 16 amino acids. Germline trimming cut 5 bases from V and 0 bases from J; bases unmatched to any gene: 9. The CDR3 nucleotides read TGTGCCAGCAGTCGACAGGGCGAAGGATTGAACACTGAAGCTTTCTTT. Encoded protein: CASSRQGEGLNTEAFF.

This clonotype was observed once. The CDR3 here is CASSVRGKDYEQYF. The CDR3 DNA reads as TGTGCCAGCAGCGTAAGGGGGAAGGACTACGAGCAGTACTTC. The V call is TRBV5-6, the J call TRBJ2-7, with a possible D match to TRBD1 (6 bases). V lost 4 bases and J lost 3, with 14 bases in between. In germline, CDR1 is SGHDT, CDR2 YYEEEE. The CDR3 has 14 amino acids.

In this sample, this clonotype turned up many times. The chain carries TRBV14 and TRBJ1-1; 9 bases match TRBD1. CDR3 length: 17 residues. Germline lookup yields CDR1 SGHDN and CDR2 FVKESK. The trim removed 4 bases at V and 4 bases at J, leaving 13 bases unmatched. The CDR3 reads CASSRERAQGAITEAFF. The CDR3 DNA follows: TGTGCCAGCAGCCGAGAAAGAGCACAGGGGGCAATCACTGAAGCTTTCTTT. The whole variable domain, filled in from reference TRBV14 and TRBJ1-1, reads EAGVTQFPSHSVIEKGQTVTLRCDPISGHDNLYWYRRVMGKEIKFLLHFVKESKQDESGMPNNRFLAERTGGTYSTLKVQPAELEDSGVYFCASSRERAQGAITEAFFGQGTRLTVV.

The J gene is TRBJ1-2, the V gene TRBV7-9; possible D gene TRBD1, 5 bases. This CDR3 has 16 amino acids. Germline CDR1 SEHNR, CDR2 FQNEAQ (reference sequence). V was pared by 0 bases and J by 4 bases, with 15 bases between. The CDR3 here is CASSLAGQNPIYGYTF. Written as DNA, the CDR3 is TGTGCCAGCAGCTTAGCGGGGCAGAACCCCATCTATGGCTACACCTTC. The full variable domain, in which reference TRBV7-9 and TRBJ1-2 provide the parts outside the CDR3, is DTGVSQNPRHKITKRGQNVTFRCDPISEHNRLYWYRQTLGQGPEFLTYFQNEAQLEKSRLLSDRFSAERPKGSFSTLEIQRTEQGDSAMYLCASSLAGQNPIYGYTFGSGTRLTVV.

The rearrangement joins TRBV5-1 to TRBJ2-1; TRBD2 agrees at 12 bases. The germline gives CDR1 SGHRS, CDR2 YFSETQ. The CDR3 length is 16 residues. The V and J ends lost 4 bases and 4 bases, in that order; junction bases with no gene match: 6. The CDR3 DNA sequence: TGCGCCAGCAGCCCAAGAACTAGCGGGGGGTACAATGAGCAGTTCTTC. Amino acids: CASSPRTSGGYNEQFF. The full variable domain, completed using reference TRBV5-1 and TRBJ2-1, is KAGVTQTPRYLIKTRGQQVTLSCSPISGHRSVSWYQQTPGQGLQFLFEYFSETQRNKGNFPGRFSGRQFSNSRSEMNVSTLELGDSALYLCASSPRTSGGYNEQFFGPGTRLTVL.

This sequence joins TRBV24-1 and TRBJ2-3; 15 bases match TRBD2. The trim removed 3 bases at V and 2 bases at J, leaving 8 bases unmatched. The germline CDR1 and CDR2 sequences are KGHDR and SFDVKD. This CDR3 contains 19 residues. In DNA form, the CDR3 reads TGTGCCACCAGTGATATCCCGGGACTAGCGGGGGGCTTCACAGATACGCAGTATTTT. Amino acid sequence: CATSDIPGLAGGFTDTQYF.

This CDR3 reads CASSMSRFEQYF. In nucleotides, the CDR3 is TGTGCCAGTAGTATGTCCCGATTCGAGCAGTACTTC. This chain uses TRBV19 with TRBJ2-7; the D is unclear. This CDR3 spans 12 amino acids. Germline V lookup: CDR1 LNHDA, CDR2 SQIVND (reference sequence). V was clipped by 3 bases and J by 6 bases, with 9 bases between them.

The chain carries TRBV30 and TRBJ1-2; TRBD1 might be the D (5 bases). Germline V gene sequence: CDR1 GTSNPN, CDR2 SVGIG (reference sequence). CDR3 length equals 13 residues. The V and J ends lost 2 bases and 7 bases respectively, with 14 bases between them. CDR3 DNA: TGTGCCTGGAGTCCTAGGGGAATTGGTGGCTACACCTTC. Translating gives CAWSPRGIGGYTF.

There are a few counts of this clonotype. The chain recombines TRBV12-3 or TRBV12-4 with TRBJ2-1; possible D gene TRBD2, 6 bases. The V gene lost 7 bases and the J gene lost 1 base, with 11 bases spanning the gap. This CDR3 is built from 14 residues. The CDR3 region is CASTEEGSYNEQFF. CDR3 nucleotides: TGTGCCAGCACCGAGGAGGGTTCCTACAATGAGCAGTTCTTC.

The rearrangement links TRBV5-4 to TRBJ2-3, with 12 bases lining up with TRBD2. Trimming took 6 bases from V and 0 from J; bases not matched to a gene: 14. The germline gives CDR1 SGHNT, CDR2 YYREEE (reference sequence). This CDR3 comprises 19 residues. The CDR3 spells CASNTRTGGTSGSTDTQYF. The DNA for the CDR3 is TGTGCCAGCAACACTCGCACTGGGGGGACTAGCGGGAGCACAGATACGCAGTATTTT.

In its sample, this clonotype was seen a few times. The V call is TRBV10-3, the J call TRBJ1-2; D gene ambiguous. V lost 4 bases to trimming and J lost 2 bases, with 14 bases between them. The CDR3 has 15 amino acids. Germline V lookup: CDR1 ENHRY, CDR2 SYGVKD. CDR3 coding DNA: TGTGCCATCAGTGGGGGTAAGGGAGTAAACTATGGCTACACCTTC. It is translated as CAISGGKGVNYGYTF.

This chain connects TRBV5-5 to TRBJ2-1; 9 nucleotides line up with TRBD1. The CDR3 consists of 16 residues. Per the germline V gene, CDR1 is SGHKS and CDR2 is YYEKEE (reference sequence). Germline trimming cut 0 bases from V and 6 bases from J; bases unmatched to any gene: 7. CDR3 DNA sequence: TGTGCCAGCAGCTTGGGGGACAGGGTCTTTGGCAATGAGCAGTTCTTC. Protein product: CASSLGDRVFGNEQFF.

The chain has TRBV7-9 and TRBJ2-7; D unclear. This CDR3 region has 16 residues. The V end lost 1 base, the J end lost 1 base, and 14 bases lay between the germline ends. CDR1 SEHNR and CDR2 FQNEAQ come from the germline V gene (reference sequence). The CDR3 sequence: CASSLGVSARSYEQYF. The CDR3 DNA follows: TGTGCCAGCAGCTTAGGTGTCAGCGCCCGTTCCTACGAGCAGTACTTC. Full variable domain (rest looked up from reference TRBV7-9 and TRBJ2-7): DTGVSQNPRHKITKRGQNVTFRCDPISEHNRLYWYRQTLGQGPEFLTYFQNEAQLEKSRLLSDRFSAERPKGSFSTLEIQRTEQGDSAMYLCASSLGVSARSYEQYFGPGTRLTVT.

The rearrangement links TRBV6-5 to TRBJ2-5; 9 bases are shared with TRBD1. The junction had 10 bases not matched to a gene; V was cut back by 6 bases and J by 2 bases. The germline V gene has CDR1 MNHEY and CDR2 SVGAGI. The CDR3 length is 16 residues. CDR3 region: CASSQDTGGLQETQYF. The CDR3, as DNA: TGTGCCAGCAGCCAAGACACAGGGGGCCTTCAAGAGACCCAGTACTTC.